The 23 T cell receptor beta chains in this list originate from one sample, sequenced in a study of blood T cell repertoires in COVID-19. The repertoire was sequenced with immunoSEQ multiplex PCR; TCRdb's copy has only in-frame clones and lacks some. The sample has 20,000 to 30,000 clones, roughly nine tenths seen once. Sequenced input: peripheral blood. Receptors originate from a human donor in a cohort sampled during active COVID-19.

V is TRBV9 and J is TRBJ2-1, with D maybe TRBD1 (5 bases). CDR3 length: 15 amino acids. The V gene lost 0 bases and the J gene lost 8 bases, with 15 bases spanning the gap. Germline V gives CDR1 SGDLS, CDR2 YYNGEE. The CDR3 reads CASSVGGMASYEQFF. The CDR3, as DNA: TGTGCCAGCAGCGTAGGGGGCATGGCCTCCTATGAGCAGTTCTTC. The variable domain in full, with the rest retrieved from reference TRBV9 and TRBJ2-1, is DSGVTQTPKHLITATGQRVTLRCSPRSGDLSVYWYQQSLDQGLQFLIQYYNGEERAKGNILERFSAQQFPDLHSELNLSSLELGDSALYFCASSVGGMASYEQFFGPGTRLTVL.

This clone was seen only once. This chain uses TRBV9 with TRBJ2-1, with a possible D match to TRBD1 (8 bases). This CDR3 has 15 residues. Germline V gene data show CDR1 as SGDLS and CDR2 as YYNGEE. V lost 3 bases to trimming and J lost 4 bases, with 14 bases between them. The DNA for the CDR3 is TGTGCCAGCAGCGCAACAGGGGGGGCTTACAATGAGCAGTTCTTC. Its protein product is CASSATGGAYNEQFF.

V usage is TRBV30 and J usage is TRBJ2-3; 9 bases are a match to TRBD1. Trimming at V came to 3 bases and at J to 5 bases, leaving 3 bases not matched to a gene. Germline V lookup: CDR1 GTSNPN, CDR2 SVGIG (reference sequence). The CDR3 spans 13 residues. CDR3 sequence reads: CAWRQGAIDTQYF. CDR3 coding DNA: TGTGCCTGGAGACAGGGGGCAATAGATACGCAGTATTTT.

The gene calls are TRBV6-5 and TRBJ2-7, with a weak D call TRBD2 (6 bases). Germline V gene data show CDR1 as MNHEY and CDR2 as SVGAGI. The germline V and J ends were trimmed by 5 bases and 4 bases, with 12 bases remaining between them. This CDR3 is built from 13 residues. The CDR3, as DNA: TGTGCCAGCAGTATCCAACGGGGGTACGAGCAGTACTTC. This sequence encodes CASSIQRGYEQYF.

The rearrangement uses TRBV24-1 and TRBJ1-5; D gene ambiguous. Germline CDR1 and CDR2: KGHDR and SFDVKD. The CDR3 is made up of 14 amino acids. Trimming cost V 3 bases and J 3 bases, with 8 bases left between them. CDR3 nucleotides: TGTGCCACCAGTGATGCCGGGAACAATCAGCCCCAGCATTTT. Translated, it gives CATSDAGNNQPQHF.

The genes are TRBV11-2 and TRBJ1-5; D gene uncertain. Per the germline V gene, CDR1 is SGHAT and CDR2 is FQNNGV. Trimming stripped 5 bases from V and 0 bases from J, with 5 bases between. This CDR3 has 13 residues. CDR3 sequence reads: CASSRDSNQPQHF. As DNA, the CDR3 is TGTGCCAGCAGCCGCGATAGCAATCAGCCCCAGCATTTT.

DNA of the CDR3: TGTGCCAGCAGCCGCGGACAGCCTATAGGGGAAAAACTGTTTTTT. This gives the protein CASSRGQPIGEKLFF. The chain uses TRBV3-1 (or the pseudogene TRBV3-2) and TRBJ1-4; tentatively, D is TRBD1 (6 bases). The V gene's germline CDR1 is LGHDT and CDR2 YNNKEL (reference sequence). With 4 bases removed from V and 8 bases from J, the gap between germline ends came to 17 bases. This CDR3 is 15 amino acids long.

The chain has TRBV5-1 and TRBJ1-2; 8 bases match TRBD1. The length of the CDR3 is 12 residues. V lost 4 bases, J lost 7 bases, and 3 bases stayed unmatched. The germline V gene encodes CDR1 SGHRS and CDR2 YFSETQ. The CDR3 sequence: CASSGQGSGYTF. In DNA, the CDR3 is TGCGCCAGCAGCGGACAGGGTTCTGGCTACACCTTC.

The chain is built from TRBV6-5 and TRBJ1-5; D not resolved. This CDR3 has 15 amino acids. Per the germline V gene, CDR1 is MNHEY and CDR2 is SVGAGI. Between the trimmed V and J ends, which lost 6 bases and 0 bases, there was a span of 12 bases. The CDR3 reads CASRPQRNSNQPQHF. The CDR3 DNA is TGTGCCAGCAGGCCGCAGAGGAATAGCAATCAGCCCCAGCATTTT.

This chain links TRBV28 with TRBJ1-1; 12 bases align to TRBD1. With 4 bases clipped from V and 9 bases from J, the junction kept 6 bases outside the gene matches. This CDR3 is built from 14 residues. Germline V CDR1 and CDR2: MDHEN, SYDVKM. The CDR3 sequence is CASSSPGQGAQAFF. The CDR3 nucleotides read TGTGCCAGCAGTTCCCCGGGACAGGGGGCTCAAGCTTTCTTT.

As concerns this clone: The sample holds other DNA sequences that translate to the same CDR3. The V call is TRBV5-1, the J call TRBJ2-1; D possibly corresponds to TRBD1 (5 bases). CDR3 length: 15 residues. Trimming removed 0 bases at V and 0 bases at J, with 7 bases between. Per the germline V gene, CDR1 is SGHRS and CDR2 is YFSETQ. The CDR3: CASSLGGRSYNEQFF. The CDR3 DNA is TGCGCCAGCAGCTTGGGGGGCCGCTCCTACAATGAGCAGTTCTTC.

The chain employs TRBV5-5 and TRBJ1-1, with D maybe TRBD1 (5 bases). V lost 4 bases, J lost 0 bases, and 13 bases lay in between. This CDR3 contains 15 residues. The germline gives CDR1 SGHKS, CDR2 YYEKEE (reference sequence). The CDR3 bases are TGTGCCAGCAGCCAGGGAAGACACCTGAACACTGAAGCTTTCTTT. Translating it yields CASSQGRHLNTEAFF.

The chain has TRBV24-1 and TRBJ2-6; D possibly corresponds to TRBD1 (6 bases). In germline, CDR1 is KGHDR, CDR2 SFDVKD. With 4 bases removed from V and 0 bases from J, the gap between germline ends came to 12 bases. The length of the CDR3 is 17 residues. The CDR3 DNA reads TGTGCCACCAGTGACGGACAGTTACGCTCTGGGGCCAACGTCCTGACTTTC. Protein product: CATSDGQLRSGANVLTF.

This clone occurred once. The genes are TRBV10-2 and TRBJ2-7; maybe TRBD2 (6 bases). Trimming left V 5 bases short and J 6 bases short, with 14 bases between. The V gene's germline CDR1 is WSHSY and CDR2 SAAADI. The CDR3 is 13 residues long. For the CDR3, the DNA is TGCGCCAGCAGTACAAGTGGGGGGAGCGAGCAGTACTTC. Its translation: CASSTSGGSEQYF.

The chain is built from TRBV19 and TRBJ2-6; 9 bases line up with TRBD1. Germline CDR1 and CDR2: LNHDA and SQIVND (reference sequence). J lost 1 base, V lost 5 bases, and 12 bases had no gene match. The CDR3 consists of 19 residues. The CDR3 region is CASSPRNRGRVSGANVLTF. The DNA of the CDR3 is TGTGCCAGTAGTCCCCGGAACAGGGGGCGGGTTTCTGGGGCCAACGTCCTGACTTTC.

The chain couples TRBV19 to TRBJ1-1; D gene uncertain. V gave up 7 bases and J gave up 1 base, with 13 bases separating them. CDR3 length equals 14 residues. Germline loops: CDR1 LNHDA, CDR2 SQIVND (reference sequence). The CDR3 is CASTPGPGNTEAFF. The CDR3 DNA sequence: TGTGCCAGTACCCCTGGTCCAGGGAACACTGAAGCTTTCTTT.

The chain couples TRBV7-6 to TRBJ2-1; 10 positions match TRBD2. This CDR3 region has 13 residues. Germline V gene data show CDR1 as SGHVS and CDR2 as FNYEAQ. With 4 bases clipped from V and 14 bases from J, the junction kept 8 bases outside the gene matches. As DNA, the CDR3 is TGTGCCAGCAGCTATGAAAGCGGGAGGGGGGAGTTCTTC. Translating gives CASSYESGRGEFF.

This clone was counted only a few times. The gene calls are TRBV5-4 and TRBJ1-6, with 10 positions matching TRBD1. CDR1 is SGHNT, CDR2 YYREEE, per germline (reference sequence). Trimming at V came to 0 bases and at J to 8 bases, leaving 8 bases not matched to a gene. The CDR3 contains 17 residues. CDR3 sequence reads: CASSLETGGAGYSPLHF. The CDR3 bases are TGTGCCAGCAGCTTGGAGACAGGGGGCGCGGGGTATTCACCCCTCCACTTT.

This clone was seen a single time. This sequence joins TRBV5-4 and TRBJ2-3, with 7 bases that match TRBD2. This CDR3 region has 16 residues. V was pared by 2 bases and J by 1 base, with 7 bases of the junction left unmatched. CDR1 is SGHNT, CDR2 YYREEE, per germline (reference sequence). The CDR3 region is CASSFLGGSGTDTQYF. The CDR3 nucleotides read TGTGCCAGCAGCTTTTTGGGGGGGTCGGGCACAGATACGCAGTATTTT.

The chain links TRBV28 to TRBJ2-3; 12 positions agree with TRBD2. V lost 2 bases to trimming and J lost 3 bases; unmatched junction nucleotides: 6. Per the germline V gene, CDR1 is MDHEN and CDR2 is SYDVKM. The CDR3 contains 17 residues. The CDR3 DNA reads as TGTGCCAGCAGTTTAAGCTCTAGCGGGAGGGCGACAGATACGCAGTATTTT. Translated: CASSLSSSGRATDTQYF.

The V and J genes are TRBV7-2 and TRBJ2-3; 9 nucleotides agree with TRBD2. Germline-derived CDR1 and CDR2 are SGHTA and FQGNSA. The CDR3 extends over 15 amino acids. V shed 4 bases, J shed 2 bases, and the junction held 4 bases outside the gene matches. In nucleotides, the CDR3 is TGTGCCAGCAGCTCCCCTAGCGGGGTCACAGATACGCAGTATTTT. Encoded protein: CASSSPSGVTDTQYF.

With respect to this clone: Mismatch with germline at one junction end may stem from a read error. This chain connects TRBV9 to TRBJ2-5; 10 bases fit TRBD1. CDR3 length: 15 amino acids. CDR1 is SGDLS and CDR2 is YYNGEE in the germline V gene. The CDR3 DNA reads TGTGCCAGCAGCGTATCCTACACCGGGACAGGGGTATCCCACTTC. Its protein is CASSVSYTGTGVSHF. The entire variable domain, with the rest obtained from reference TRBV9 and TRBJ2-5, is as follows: DSGVTQTPKHLITATGQRVTLRCSPRSGDLSVYWYQQSLDQGLQFLIQYYNGEERAKGNILERFSAQQFPDLHSELNLSSLELGDSALYFCASSVSYTGTGVSHFGPGTRLLVL.

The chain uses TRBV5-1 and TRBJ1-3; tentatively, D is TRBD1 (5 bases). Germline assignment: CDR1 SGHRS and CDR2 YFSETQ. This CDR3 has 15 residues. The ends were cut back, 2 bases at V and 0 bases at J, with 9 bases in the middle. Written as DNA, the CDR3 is TGCGCCAGCAGCTTATCGGGGGACTCTGGAAACACCATATATTTT. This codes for CASSLSGDSGNTIYF.